The 24 T cell receptor beta chains listed next were all sequenced from one sample in a study of cytomegalovirus exposure and HLA in healthy donors. The PCR ran on 60 Vbeta and 13 Jbeta primers. Produced via immunoSEQ multiplex PCR; TCRdb's table is partial and in-frame only. The sample yields some 130,000 clones, about two thirds seen once. The sequenced sample was PBMCs. The receptors were gathered from a woman aged 40 to 50 in good health and CMV-seronegative.

This chain uses TRBV9 with TRBJ1-1; 7 bases are shared with TRBD1. There are 15 residues in the CDR3. CDR1 and CDR2 from the germline V gene are SGDLS and YYNGEE. V lost 3 bases, J lost 4 bases, and 9 bases stayed unmatched. CDR3 in DNA: TGTGCCAGCAGCGCAGTGACAGGGAGTGGCACTGAAGCTTTCTTT. It yields the protein CASSAVTGSGTEAFF. Based on the CDR3 plus reference TRBV9 and TRBJ1-1, the full variable domain is DSGVTQTPKHLITATGQRVTLRCSPRSGDLSVYWYQQSLDQGLQFLIQYYNGEERAKGNILERFSAQQFPDLHSELNLSSLELGDSALYFCASSAVTGSGTEAFFGQGTRLTVV.

This chain uses TRBV5-6 with TRBJ2-3; 8 nucleotides agree with TRBD1. CDR1 is SGHDT, CDR2 YYEEEE, per germline. The CDR3 has 14 residues. Losses at the gene ends were 3 bases for V and 4 bases for J; bases not matched to a gene: 4. CDR3 loop: CASSSGGRADTQYF. In DNA form, the CDR3 reads TGTGCCAGCAGCTCAGGGGGCAGGGCAGATACGCAGTATTTT. The whole variable domain, filled in from reference TRBV5-6 and TRBJ2-3, reads DAGVTQSPTHLIKTRGQQVTLRCSPKSGHDTVSWYQQALGQGPQFIFQYYEEEERQRGNFPDRFSGHQFPNYSSELNVNALLLGDSALYLCASSSGGRADTQYFGPGTRLTVL.

The chain links TRBV6-5 to TRBJ2-3, with D tentatively TRBD2 (5 bases). This CDR3 is 12 amino acids long. V was clipped by 8 bases and J by 4 bases, with 10 bases between them. Germline assignment: CDR1 MNHEY and CDR2 SVGAGI. The DNA of the CDR3 is TGTGCCAGCGGCGGGCGGTCAGATACGCAGTATTTT. It codes for CASGGRSDTQYF.

The chain employs TRBV10-3 and TRBJ2-1; tentative D call: TRBD1 (6 bases). V was clipped by 4 bases and J by 0 bases, with 10 bases between them. The CDR3 contains 15 residues. Germline values: CDR1 ENHRY, CDR2 SYGVKD. In nucleotides, the CDR3 is TGTGCCATCAGTGCAGGGGTTACCTCCTACAATGAGCAGTTCTTC. The encoded protein is CAISAGVTSYNEQFF.

The rearrangement links TRBV15 to TRBJ2-7, with TRBD1 identical over 12 bases. CDR1 is LNHNV, CDR2 YYDKDF, per germline (reference sequence). With 5 bases clipped from V and 5 bases from J, the junction kept 10 bases outside the gene matches. This CDR3 region has 16 residues. Here the CDR3 reads CATSPRLGQGADEQYF. The CDR3 bases are TGTGCCACCAGCCCACGCCTGGGACAGGGGGCGGACGAGCAGTACTTC.

CDR3: CASSFQGRSYEQYF. CDR3 in DNA: TGTGCCAGCAGCTTCCAGGGGCGGAGTTACGAGCAGTACTTC. V and J are TRBV5-4 and TRBJ2-7; a possible D gene is TRBD1 (6 bases). CDR3 length equals 14 residues. Trimming took off 2 bases at V and 4 bases at J, with 13 bases between the two ends. Germline V lookup: CDR1 SGHNT, CDR2 YYREEE (reference sequence). Filled out from reference TRBV5-4 and TRBJ2-7, the complete variable domain reads ETGVTQSPTHLIKTRGQQVTLRCSSQSGHNTVSWYQQALGQGPQFIFQYYREEENGRGNFPPRFSGLQFPNYSSELNVNALELDDSALYLCASSFQGRSYEQYFGPGTRLTVT.

The chain uses TRBV29-1 and TRBJ2-5; 7 bases are a match to TRBD1. V was clipped by 8 bases and J by 5 bases; unmatched bases: 8. The CDR3 totals 12 residues. Germline assignment: CDR1 SQVTM and CDR2 ANQGSEA. The CDR3 coding sequence is TGCAGCCTAAGGACAGGCGGGGAGACCCAGTACTTC. Amino acid sequence: CSLRTGGETQYF. The full variable domain, rest sourced from reference TRBV29-1 and TRBJ2-5, is SAVISQKPSRDICQRGTSLTIQCQVDSQVTMMFWYRQQPGQSLTLIATANQGSEATYESGFVIDKFPISRPNLTFSTLTVSNMSPEDSSIYLCSLRTGGETQYFGPGTRLLVL.

The chain carries TRBV7-2 and TRBJ2-7; 7 bases agree with TRBD1. Germline CDR1 is SGHTA and CDR2 is FQGNSA. The V gene end was trimmed by 4 bases and the J gene end by 6 bases; junction bases not matched to a gene: 12. This CDR3 comprises 15 residues. In DNA, the CDR3 is TGTGCCAGCAGCTCAACAAGGGGGCAGGGCGGCGAGCAGTACTTC. It codes for CASSSTRGQGGEQYF. The variable domain in full, completed from reference TRBV7-2 and TRBJ2-7, reads GAGVSQSPSNKVTEKGKDVELRCDPISGHTALYWYRQSLGQGLEFLIYFQGNSAPDKSGLPSDRFSAERTGGSVSTLTIQRTQQEDSAVYLCASSSTRGQGGEQYFGPGTRLTVT.

Comment on this clone: The same CDR3 also results from other DNA sequences found in this sample. This sequence joins TRBV28 and TRBJ2-5, with a weak D call TRBD2 (6 bases). CDR1 MDHEN and CDR2 SYDVKM come from the germline V gene. Trimming shortened V by 2 bases and J by 3 bases, and 7 bases separated the two germline ends. This CDR3 spans 13 amino acids. The DNA of the CDR3 is TGTGCCAGCAGTTTAGGAGGGAAAGAGACCCAGTACTTC. It is translated as CASSLGGKETQYF.

The table lists this clone with a count of one. The chain joins TRBV2 to TRBJ1-3; TRBD1 might be the D (5 bases). CDR1 is SNHLY and CDR2 is FYNNEI in the germline V gene. Trimming took off 2 bases at V and 0 bases at J, with 8 bases between the two ends. This CDR3 is built from 15 residues. The CDR3 DNA sequence: TGTGCCAGCAGTGAAACGACAGTCTCTGGAAACACCATATATTTT. Translating gives CASSETTVSGNTIYF.

This clone has more than one count but fewer than ten. V and J are TRBV4-3 and TRBJ2-2; D is possibly TRBD1 (6 bases). V was pared by 0 bases and J by 5 bases, with 13 bases between. Germline V gene lookup returns CDR1 LGHNA and CDR2 YSLEER. The CDR3 totals 16 residues. This chain's CDR3 is CASSQDPGHLTGELFF. DNA for the CDR3: TGCGCCAGCAGCCAAGACCCGGGACACCTGACCGGGGAGCTGTTTTTT.

CDR3 sequence: CASSLTGPVDEQYF. The CDR3 DNA reads as TGCGCCAGCAGCTTGACAGGGCCGGTAGACGAGCAGTACTTC. V gene TRBV5-1 combines with J gene TRBJ2-5; possibly TRBD1 for D (6 bases). The end of the DNA is better explained by TRBJ2-7, so the J call may be wrong. Germline CDR1 and CDR2: SGHRS and YFSETQ. The CDR3 spans 14 residues.

The chain recombines TRBV5-1 with TRBJ2-1, with TRBD2 identical over 10 bases. Unmatched junction bases numbered 9, after V lost 0 bases and J lost 9 bases. This CDR3 is built from 16 residues. CDR1 and CDR2 from the germline V gene are SGHRS and YFSETQ. CDR3 in amino acids: CASSLGGSGGSSEQFF. In nucleotides, the CDR3 is TGCGCCAGCAGCTTGGGTGGTAGCGGGGGGTCCAGTGAGCAGTTCTTC.

The chain links TRBV11-2 to TRBJ2-1; 8 bases line up with TRBD2. Trimming at V came to 1 base and at J to 8 bases, leaving 10 bases not matched to a gene. There are 16 residues in the CDR3. CDR1 SGHAT and CDR2 FQNNGV come from the germline V gene. In DNA form, the CDR3 reads TGTGCCAGCAGCTTAGTCGGGGGGGCTGAGTATGATGAGCAGTTCTTC. Its protein is CASSLVGGAEYDEQFF. The full variable domain, in which reference TRBV11-2 and TRBJ2-1 provide the parts outside the CDR3, is EAGVAQSPRYKIIEKRQSVAFWCNPISGHATLYWYQQILGQGPKLLIQFQNNGVVDDSQLPKDRFSAERLKGVDSTLKIQPAKLEDSAVYLCASSLVGGAEYDEQFFGPGTRLTVL.

The J gene is TRBJ2-3, the V gene TRBV4-3; TRBD1 matches at 7 bases. The junction had 6 bases not matched to a gene; V was cut back by 1 base and J by 2 bases. The CDR3 loop spans 16 amino acids. Germline CDR1 LGHNA, CDR2 YSLEER. DNA of the CDR3: TGCGCCAGCAGCCAAGGGGACAGAGGGTTCACAGATACGCAGTATTTT. This codes for CASSQGDRGFTDTQYF.

The chain employs TRBV7-3 and TRBJ2-1; TRBD1 might be the D (6 bases). CDR3 length equals 15 residues. Trimming took 4 bases from V and 9 from J, leaving 19 bases between them. Germline V gene data show CDR1 as SGHTA and CDR2 as FQGTGA. The CDR3 DNA reads as TGTGCCAGCAGCTCTCGACAGGCTTCTCGGGGTGAGCAGTTCTTC. Translation: CASSSRQASRGEQFF.

There are a few counts of this clone. The chain is built from TRBV4-1 and TRBJ2-7, with D unclear. With 1 base removed from V and 7 bases from J, the gap between germline ends came to 11 bases. The CDR3 consists of 13 residues. Germline CDR1 and CDR2: MGHRA and YSYEKL. The CDR3 loop is CASSQGRAFEQYF. The DNA for the CDR3 is TGCGCCAGCAGCCAAGGGAGAGCATTTGAGCAGTACTTC.

The genes are TRBV7-2 and TRBJ2-7; TRBD2 agrees at 10 bases. There are 15 residues in the CDR3. Trimming cost V 5 bases and J 4 bases; bases outside gene matches: 8. CDR1 and CDR2 from the germline V gene are SGHTA and FQGNSA. The CDR3 is CASSTSSGGPYEQYF. CDR3 nucleotides: TGTGCCAGCAGCACCTCTAGCGGGGGCCCTTACGAGCAGTACTTC.

The V call is TRBV28, the J call TRBJ2-5; D is unresolved. CDR1 and CDR2 from the germline V gene are MDHEN and SYDVKM. The CDR3 loop spans 15 amino acids. V lost 5 bases and J 9 bases, leaving 22 bases between the germline ends. The CDR3, as DNA: TGTGCCAGCAGTCCCTTTTTAGGATCTCAGGCCGCCCAGTACTTC. This encodes CASSPFLGSQAAQYF. The entire variable domain, with the rest obtained from reference TRBV28 and TRBJ2-5, is as follows: DVKVTQSSRYLVKRTGEKVFLECVQDMDHENMFWYRQDPGLGLRLIYFSYDVKMKEKGDIPEGYSVSREKKERFSLILESASTNQTSMYLCASSPFLGSQAAQYFGPGTRLLVL.

The rearrangement links TRBV6-5 to TRBJ1-2; D uncertain. Germline V gene data show CDR1 as MNHEY and CDR2 as SVGAGI. Trimming removed 7 bases at V and 4 bases at J, with 16 bases between. The CDR3 contains 14 residues. The CDR3 here is CASTQSGGSYGYTF. DNA of the CDR3: TGTGCCAGCACCCAAAGTGGCGGTTCCTATGGCTACACCTTC.

This clone has a handful of counts. The genes are TRBV6-6 and TRBJ2-1; possibly TRBD2 for D (6 bases). Germline CDR1 reads MNHNY; CDR2 reads SVGAGI (reference sequence). Trimming removed 2 bases at V and 7 bases at J, with 18 bases between. The CDR3 loop spans 16 amino acids. This CDR3 is CASSYSGFLRGNEQFF. The DNA for the CDR3 is TGTGCCAGCAGTTACAGCGGCTTCCTACGGGGGAATGAGCAGTTCTTC.

The chain recombines TRBV6-1 with TRBJ2-7; D is possibly TRBD2 (5 bases). CDR1 and CDR2 (germline): MNHNS, SASEGT. V was cut by 4 bases and J by 1 base, with 8 bases left in between. CDR3 length equals 13 residues. The CDR3 sequence is CASSGGLSYEQYF. In DNA form, the CDR3 reads TGTGCCAGCAGTGGCGGGCTATCCTACGAGCAGTACTTC.

The gene calls are TRBV19 and TRBJ1-1; perhaps TRBD1 as D (5 bases). There are 12 residues in the CDR3. Germline assignment: CDR1 LNHDA and CDR2 SQIVND (reference sequence). Between the trimmed V and J ends, which lost 5 bases and 6 bases, there was a span of 10 bases. DNA of the CDR3: TGTGCCAGTAGTGCAGGGTGGTCTGAAGCTTTCTTT. This gives the protein CASSAGWSEAFF.

The chain employs TRBV2 and TRBJ1-1, with TRBD1 matching over 8 bases. The CDR3 runs 11 residues. Germline-derived CDR1 and CDR2 are SNHLY and FYNNEI. J gave up 8 bases and V 4 bases, and 0 bases lay outside the gene matches. Written as DNA, the CDR3 is TGTGCCAGCAGTGGACAGGGGGAAGCTTTCTTT. Its protein is CASSGQGEAFF.